The 26 T cell receptor beta chains reported below all come from one sample, sequenced in a study of CD8 T cells in ankylosing spondylitis. Points from the study as a whole: A TCR beta motif of several highly homologous variants seemed to mark ankylosing spondylitis blood.

A single record per CDR3 protein comes from TCRdb applying MiXCR to the 5' RACE reads. This sample has about 500,000 distinct CDR3 sequences; about 13% occur once, and the top ten carry nearly 7%. These TCRs' antigens remain unknown. The sample comprised blood, either unsorted or a sorted T cell fraction (not recorded which). These receptors were taken from a male donor with ankylosing spondylitis.

The V call is TRBV15, the J call TRBJ2-1; the match to TRBD2 covers 7 bases. The J segment lost 5 bases and the V segment lost 4 bases, leaving 5 bases of the junction unmatched. The CDR3 covers 14 residues. CDR1 and CDR2 from the germline V gene are LNHNV and YYDKDF (reference sequence). The chain's CDR3 is CATSTLLADNEQFF. CDR3 nucleotide sequence: TGTGCCACCAGCACCCTTCTAGCGGACAATGAGCAGTTCTTC.

This clonotype was found a few times. The chain links TRBV7-8 to TRBJ1-2; 9 bases are shared with TRBD1. The V segment lost 5 bases and the J segment 6 bases; nucleotides outside the gene matches: 13. Germline CDR1 and CDR2: SGHVS and FQNEAQ. The CDR3 totals 16 residues. CDR3 sequence (DNA): TGTGCCAGCAGCCCAACGAGTCCCGGGACAGGGAATGGCTACACCTTC. Its translation: CASSPTSPGTGNGYTF.

This clonotype was found a few times. This rearrangement joins TRBV5-1 to TRBJ1-2, with TRBD1 identical over 7 bases. The trim removed 4 bases at V and 3 bases at J, leaving 9 bases unmatched. This CDR3 is 15 amino acids long. Per germline, CDR1 SGHRS and CDR2 YFSETQ. DNA for the CDR3: TGCGCCAGCAGCCTCGACAGGGCCGGGGACTATGGCTACACCTTC. Translating it yields CASSLDRAGDYGYTF.

This clonotype was counted between two and nine times. This rearrangement joins TRBV7-8 to TRBJ2-2, with a possible D match to TRBD2 (5 bases). In germline, CDR1 is SGHVS, CDR2 FQNEAQ. V shed 5 bases and J shed 0 bases, with 13 bases lying between them. The CDR3 consists of 16 residues. For the CDR3, the DNA is TGTGCCAGCAGCCTACTCGGAGGCGCGAACACCGGGGAGCTGTTTTTT. It encodes CASSLLGGANTGELFF.

The rearrangement uses TRBV4-1 and TRBJ1-1, with unresolved D. Germline loops: CDR1 MGHRA, CDR2 YSYEKL. V was pared by 0 bases and J by 5 bases, with 7 bases between. The CDR3 totals 13 residues. CDR3 in amino acids: CASSQDSRTEAFF. In DNA, the CDR3 is TGCGCCAGCAGCCAAGACAGCAGGACTGAAGCTTTCTTT.

The rearrangement uses TRBV20-1 and TRBJ2-7, with D unresolved. The V end was cut by 1 base, the J end by 2 bases, with 3 bases between. The CDR3 has 11 residues. In germline, CDR1 is DFQATT, CDR2 SNEGSKA (reference sequence). DNA for the CDR3: TGCAGTGCTAGAGTTCCCTACGAGCAGTACTTC. This codes for CSARVPYEQYF.

The gene calls are TRBV30 and TRBJ1-1; D not certain. Between the trimmed V and J ends, which lost 0 bases and 1 base, there was a span of 6 bases. The CDR3 spans 13 residues. Germline V gene lookup returns CDR1 GTSNPN and CDR2 SVGIG (reference sequence). CDR3 region: CAWSVWRNTEAFF. CDR3 bases: TGTGCCTGGAGTGTATGGCGGAACACTGAAGCTTTCTTT.

The chain employs TRBV29-1 and TRBJ2-5, with D possibly TRBD1 on 5 matching bases. V was pared by 5 bases and J by 4 bases, with 11 bases between. The CDR3 spans 12 residues. Germline V CDR1 and CDR2: SQVTM, ANQGSEA. This CDR3 is CSVWGQSETQYF. In DNA, the CDR3 is TGCAGCGTTTGGGGCCAATCAGAGACCCAGTACTTC.

This clonotype turned up a few times. The J gene is TRBJ2-2, the V gene TRBV7-7; weak D call: TRBD1 (5 bases). Germline CDR1 is SSHAT and CDR2 is FNYEAQ (reference sequence). The CDR3 is 13 amino acids. The V end was cut by 7 bases, the J end by 6 bases, with 12 bases between. The CDR3 sequence: CASTDNFSGELFF. The CDR3 nucleotides read TGTGCCAGCACGGACAACTTCTCCGGGGAGCTGTTTTTT.

This clonotype was seen only a few times. The chain carries TRBV24-1 and TRBJ2-5; 8 bases agree with TRBD1. The CDR3 contains 16 residues. In germline, CDR1 is KGHDR, CDR2 SFDVKD. V gave up 3 bases and J gave up 2 bases; unmatched junction bases: 7. CDR3 sequence: CATSDGPTGAQETQYF. The CDR3 DNA is TGTGCCACCAGTGATGGACCGACAGGGGCGCAAGAGACCCAGTACTTC.

This clonotype appeared a few times. This chain uses TRBV24-1 with TRBJ2-3; D perhaps matches TRBD2 (6 bases). V dropped 4 bases and J dropped 6 bases, with 16 bases sitting between them. Germline V gene lookup returns CDR1 KGHDR and CDR2 SFDVKD. CDR3 size: 15 residues. The CDR3 loop reads CATSEGGRSGDTQYF. CDR3 DNA: TGTGCCACCAGTGAGGGGGGTCGTTCAGGGGATACGCAGTATTTT.

This clonotype was recorded a few times. The V gene is TRBV20-1, the J gene TRBJ2-3; the match to TRBD1 covers 7 bases. The V gene's germline CDR1 is DFQATT and CDR2 SNEGSKA (reference sequence). The V gene end was trimmed by 4 bases and the J gene end by 6 bases; junction bases not matched to a gene: 13. The CDR3 sequence is 15 residues long. CDR3 residues: CSATSPGQSFDTQYF. CDR3 DNA: TGCAGTGCTACCTCACCGGGACAGAGTTTCGATACGCAGTATTTT.

This clonotype has only a few counts. The chain recombines TRBV5-1 with TRBJ2-1; 7 positions match TRBD2. The V and J ends lost 4 bases and 6 bases, in that order; junction bases with no gene match: 10. The CDR3 spans 15 residues. Looked up from germline, CDR1 is SGHRS and CDR2 is YFSETQ. The CDR3, as DNA: TGCGCCAGCAGCCCCCGTTTAGCGGGCTCCAATGAGCAGTTCTTC. It translates to CASSPRLAGSNEQFF. Drawing the rest from reference TRBV5-1 and TRBJ2-1, the complete variable domain is KAGVTQTPRYLIKTRGQQVTLSCSPISGHRSVSWYQQTPGQGLQFLFEYFSETQRNKGNFPGRFSGRQFSNSRSEMNVSTLELGDSALYLCASSPRLAGSNEQFFGPGTRLTVL.

The chain employs TRBV5-1 and TRBJ2-3; 14 nucleotides agree with TRBD2. This CDR3 is built from 17 residues. The J segment lost 1 base and the V segment lost 4 bases, leaving 5 bases of the junction unmatched. Germline loops: CDR1 SGHRS, CDR2 YFSETQ. The CDR3 DNA follows: TGCGCCAGCAGCGTGGGACTAGCGGGAGTTGGCACAGATACGCAGTATTTT. Protein: CASSVGLAGVGTDTQYF.

The rearrangement uses TRBV27 and TRBJ1-4, with D uncertain. V was cut by 0 bases and J by 0 bases, with 11 bases left in between. The CDR3 is 17 residues long. Per the germline V gene, CDR1 is MNHEY and CDR2 is SMNVEV (reference sequence). CDR3: CASSLSRRAATNEKLFF. CDR3 sequence (DNA): TGTGCCAGCAGTTTATCCCGACGGGCTGCAACTAATGAAAAACTGTTTTTT.

This clonotype occurred once. The chain recombines TRBV30 with TRBJ2-3, with D tentatively TRBD2 (5 bases). This CDR3 comprises 14 residues. Trimming removed 3 bases from V and 1 base from J, with 11 bases in between. Germline V gene lookup returns CDR1 GTSNPN and CDR2 SVGIG (reference sequence). CDR3 protein: CAWRLGVGTDTQYF. For the CDR3, the DNA is TGTGCCTGGAGGTTGGGAGTGGGCACAGATACGCAGTATTTT.

The V call is TRBV4-1, the J call TRBJ2-5, with TRBD1 identical over 9 bases. The CDR3 contains 16 residues. Trimming took 1 base from V and 2 from J; bases not matched to a gene: 5. The germline V gene has CDR1 MGHRA and CDR2 YSYEKL. CDR3 loop: CASSQAPTGGQETQYF. The CDR3 DNA reads TGCGCCAGCAGCCAAGCCCCGACAGGGGGGCAAGAGACCCAGTACTTC.

This clonotype was observed a handful of times. The V call is TRBV21-1, the J call TRBJ2-3; TRBD1 is the table's D call and was not checked against the DNA. TRBV21-1 corresponds to a pseudogene. The CDR3 is 17 residues long. The CDR3 DNA sequence: TGTGCCAGCAGCGCCCAGGGGGGACAGGGAGGCACAGATACGCAGTATTTT. Amino acid sequence: CASSAQGGQGGTDTQYF.

The chain couples TRBV4-1 to TRBJ1-1, with D perhaps TRBD1 (5 bases). Per the germline V gene, CDR1 is MGHRA and CDR2 is YSYEKL. The CDR3 extends over 12 amino acids. V was clipped by 4 bases and J by 6 bases, with 9 bases between them. The CDR3, as DNA: TGCGCCAGCAGCCCCGCGGGGGCTGAAGCTTTCTTT. Encoded protein: CASSPAGAEAFF.

There are a few counts of this clonotype. This sequence joins TRBV20-1 and TRBJ2-7; 14 nucleotides match TRBD2. The V gene's germline CDR1 is DFQATT and CDR2 SNEGSKA (reference sequence). This CDR3 spans 15 amino acids. J was trimmed by 5 bases and V by 4 bases; bases with no gene match: 7. CDR3 coding DNA: TGCAGTGCTAAGTATGGGACTAGCGGGAGTAACGAGCAGTACGTC. Translation gives CSAKYGTSGSNEQYV.

There are a few counts of this clonotype. The chain couples TRBV28 to TRBJ2-5; a possible D gene is TRBD2 (6 bases). Trimming removed 8 bases from V and 3 bases from J, with 19 bases in between. Germline V gene lookup returns CDR1 MDHEN and CDR2 SYDVKM. The CDR3 length is 15 residues. The CDR3 here is CASLGASPGEETQYF. In nucleotides, the CDR3 is TGTGCCAGCCTAGGTGCCTCTCCGGGGGAAGAGACCCAGTACTTC.

The V gene is TRBV3-1, the J gene TRBJ1-5; D unclear. V lost 2 bases to trimming and J lost 0 bases, with 5 bases between them. Germline CDR1 and CDR2: LGHDT and YNNKEL (reference sequence). The CDR3 extends over 14 amino acids. The CDR3 DNA reads as TGTGCCAGCAGCCAACACAATAGCAATCAGCCCCAGCATTTT. It yields the protein CASSQHNSNQPQHF.

This chain joins TRBV20-1 and TRBJ2-7; TRBD1 matches 9 bases. The CDR3 runs to 13 residues. The germline CDR1 and CDR2 sequences are DFQATT and SNEGSKA (reference sequence). J gave up 4 bases and V 5 bases, and 6 bases lay outside the gene matches. CDR3 sequence (DNA): TGCAGTGCTGGTGGACAGGGGAATTACGAGCAGTACGTC. Translating it yields CSAGGQGNYEQYV.

V gene TRBV9 combines with J gene TRBJ2-3; no clear D gene. Looked up from germline, CDR1 is SGDLS and CDR2 is YYNGEE. Trimming took off 3 bases at V and 6 bases at J, with 11 bases between the two ends. The CDR3 contains 13 residues. CDR3 protein: CASSAAGGDTQYF. DNA for the CDR3: TGTGCCAGCAGCGCGGCTGGCGGTGATACGCAGTATTTT.

This clonotype was recorded many times. The V and J genes are TRBV20-1 and TRBJ2-1; no reliable D call. This CDR3 region has 10 residues. Germline-derived CDR1 and CDR2 are DFQATT and SNEGSKA (reference sequence). With 6 bases removed from V and 6 bases from J, the gap between germline ends came to 6 bases. Here the CDR3 reads CSALGNEQFF. CDR3 coding DNA: TGCAGTGCACTGGGCAATGAGCAGTTCTTC.

This clonotype was observed at least ten times. The CDR3 spells CSASRQVGYGYTF. CDR3 in DNA: TGCAGCGCATCGCGGCAGGTCGGCTATGGCTACACCTTC. The genes are TRBV29-1 and TRBJ1-2; D ambiguous. CDR3 size: 13 residues. The germline V and J ends were trimmed by 7 bases and 4 bases, with 16 bases remaining between them. Looked up from germline, CDR1 is SQVTM and CDR2 is ANQGSEA.